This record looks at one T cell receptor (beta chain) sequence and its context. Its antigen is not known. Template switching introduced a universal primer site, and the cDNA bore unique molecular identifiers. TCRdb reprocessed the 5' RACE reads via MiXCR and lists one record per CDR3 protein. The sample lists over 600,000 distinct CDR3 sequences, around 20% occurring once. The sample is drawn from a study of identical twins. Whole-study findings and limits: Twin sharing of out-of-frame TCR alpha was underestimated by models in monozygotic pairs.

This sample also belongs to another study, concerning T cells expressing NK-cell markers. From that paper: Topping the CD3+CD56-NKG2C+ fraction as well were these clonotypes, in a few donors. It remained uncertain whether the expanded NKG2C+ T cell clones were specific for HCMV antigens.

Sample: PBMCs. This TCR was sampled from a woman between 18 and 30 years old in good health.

The CDR3 loop is CASSVVRTGGHYTF. CDR3 DNA sequence: TGTGCCAGCAGCGTAGTAAGGACAGGAGGACACTACACCTTC. The gene calls are TRBV9 and TRBJ1-2, with TRBD1 identical over 7 bases. V shed 0 bases, J shed 10 bases, and the junction held 9 bases outside the gene matches. The CDR3 runs to 14 residues. Germline V gene sequence: CDR1 SGDLS, CDR2 YYNGEE.